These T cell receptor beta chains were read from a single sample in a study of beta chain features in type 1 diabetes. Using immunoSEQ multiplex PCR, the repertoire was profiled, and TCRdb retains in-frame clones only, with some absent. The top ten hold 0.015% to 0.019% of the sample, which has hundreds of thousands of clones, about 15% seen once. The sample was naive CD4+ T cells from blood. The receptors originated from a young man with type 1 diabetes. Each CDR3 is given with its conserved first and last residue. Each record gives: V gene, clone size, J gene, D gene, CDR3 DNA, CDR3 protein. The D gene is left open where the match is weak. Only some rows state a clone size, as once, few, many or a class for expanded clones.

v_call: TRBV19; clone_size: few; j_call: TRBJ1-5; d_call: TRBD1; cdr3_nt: TGTGCCAGTAGTAGGTTACAGGGGGATGGCAATCAGCCCCAGCATTTT; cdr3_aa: CASSRLQGDGNQPQHF
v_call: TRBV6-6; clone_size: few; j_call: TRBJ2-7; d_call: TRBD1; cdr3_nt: TGTGCCAGCATCATGGACAGGAACAACCTCGAGCAGTACTTC; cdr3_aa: CASIMDRNNLEQYF
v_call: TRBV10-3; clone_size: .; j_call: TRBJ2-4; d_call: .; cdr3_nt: TGTGCCATCAGTGAATCAGGGGTAAACATTCAGTACTTC; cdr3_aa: CAISESGVNIQYF
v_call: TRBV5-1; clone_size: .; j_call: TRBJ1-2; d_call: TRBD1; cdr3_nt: TGCGCCAGCAGCTCAGGACAGGGGCGCCACTATGGCTACACCTTC; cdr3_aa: CASSSGQGRHYGYTF
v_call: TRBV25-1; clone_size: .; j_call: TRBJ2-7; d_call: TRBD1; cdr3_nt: TGTGCCAGCAGACGAACAGGGGCCCAGGACGAGCAGTACTTC; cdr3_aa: CASRRTGAQDEQYF
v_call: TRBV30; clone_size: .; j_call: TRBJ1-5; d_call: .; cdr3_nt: TGTGCCTGGAGGGAAAAGGGGGGGTGGGATCAGCCCCAGCATTTT; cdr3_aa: CAWREKGGWDQPQHF
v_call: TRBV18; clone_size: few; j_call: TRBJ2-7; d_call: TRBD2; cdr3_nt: TGTGCCAGCTCACCAACTAGCGGGCCCACCTACGAGCAGTACTTC; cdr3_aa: CASSPTSGPTYEQYF
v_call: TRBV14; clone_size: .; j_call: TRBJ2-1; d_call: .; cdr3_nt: TGTGCCAGCAGCCAAGTTTGGTCCAGGGCATACAGCTCCTACAATGAGCAGTTCTTC; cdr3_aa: CASSQVWSRAYSSYNEQFF
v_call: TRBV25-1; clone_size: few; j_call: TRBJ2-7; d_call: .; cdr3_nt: TGTGCCAGCAGTAAACTTTCAAGCTACGAGCAGTACTTC; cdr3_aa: CASSKLSSYEQYF
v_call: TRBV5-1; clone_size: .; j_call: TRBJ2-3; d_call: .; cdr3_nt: TGCGCCAGCAGCTTGGAAGGGGATCGATCAGGGATACAGTCGCAGTATTTT; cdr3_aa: CASSLEGDRSGIQSQYF
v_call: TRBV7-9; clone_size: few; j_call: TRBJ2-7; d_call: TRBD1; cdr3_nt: TGTGCCAGCAGCGAAGACGGACAGGGGGTCTTCGTCGAGCAGTACTTC; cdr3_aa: CASSEDGQGVFVEQYF
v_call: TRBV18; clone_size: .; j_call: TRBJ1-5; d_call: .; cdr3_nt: TGTGCCAGCTCACCTCAGGGTGGCAATCAGCCCCAGCATTTT; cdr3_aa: CASSPQGGNQPQHF
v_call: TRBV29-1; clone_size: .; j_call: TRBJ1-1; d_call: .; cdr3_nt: TGCAGCGTTGGGGGGCTCAACACTGAAGCTTTCTTT; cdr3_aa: CSVGGLNTEAFF
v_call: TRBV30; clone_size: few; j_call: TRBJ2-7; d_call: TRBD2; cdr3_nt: TGTGCCTGGAGTGTGCTAGCGGGAGGTTACGAGCAGTACTTC; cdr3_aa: CAWSVLAGGYEQYF
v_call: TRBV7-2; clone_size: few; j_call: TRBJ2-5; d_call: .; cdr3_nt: TGTGCCAGCAGCTCAGCGGGGAGGGGGAGAGAGACCCAGTACTTC; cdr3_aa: CASSSAGRGRETQYF
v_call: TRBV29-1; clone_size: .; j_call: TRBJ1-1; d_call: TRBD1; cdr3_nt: TGCAGCGTTGGGGGACAGACACGGCGTCGGACTGAAGCTTTCTTT; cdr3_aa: CSVGGQTRRRTEAFF
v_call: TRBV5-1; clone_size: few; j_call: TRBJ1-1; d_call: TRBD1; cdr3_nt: TGCGCCAGCAGCCCCGAAGGGGACAGGGTTAACACTGAAGCTTTCTTT; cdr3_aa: CASSPEGDRVNTEAFF
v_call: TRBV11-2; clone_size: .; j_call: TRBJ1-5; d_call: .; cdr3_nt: TGTGCCAGCAGCTTAGCCCTCGATCAGCCCCAGCATTTT; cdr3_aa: CASSLALDQPQHF
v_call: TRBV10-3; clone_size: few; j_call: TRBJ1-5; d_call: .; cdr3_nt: TGTGCCATCAGTGAGTCGACTGGGAGTAATCAGCCCCAGCATTTT; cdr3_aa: CAISESTGSNQPQHF
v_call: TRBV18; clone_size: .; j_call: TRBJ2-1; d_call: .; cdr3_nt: TGTGCCAGCTCAGACAGGCTCGCATCCTACAATGAGCAGTTCTTC; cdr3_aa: CASSDRLASYNEQFF
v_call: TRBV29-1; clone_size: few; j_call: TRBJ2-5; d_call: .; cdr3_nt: TGCAGCGTTCTGGGGGCGGGCGGGGAGACCCAGTACTTC; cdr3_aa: CSVLGAGGETQYF
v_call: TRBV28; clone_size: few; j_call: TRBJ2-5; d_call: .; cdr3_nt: TGTGCCAGCAGTCCCGACTACCAAGAGACCCAGTACTTC; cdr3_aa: CASSPDYQETQYF
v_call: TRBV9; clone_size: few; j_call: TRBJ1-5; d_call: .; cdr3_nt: TGTGCCAGCAGCCCCCAAGGGGGCAATCAGCCCCAGCATTTT; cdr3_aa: CASSPQGGNQPQHF
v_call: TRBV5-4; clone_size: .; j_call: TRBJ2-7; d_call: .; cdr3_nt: TGTGCCAGCAGCACTGGGAGCTCCTACGAGCAGTACTTC; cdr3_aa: CASSTGSSYEQYF
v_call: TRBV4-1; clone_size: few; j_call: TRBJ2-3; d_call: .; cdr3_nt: TGCGCCAGCAGCCAATCCGTTCCTAGGTCAGATACGCAGTATTTT; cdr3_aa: CASSQSVPRSDTQYF
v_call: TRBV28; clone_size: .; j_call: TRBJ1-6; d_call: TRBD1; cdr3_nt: TGTGCCAGCCGACAGGGAGGTTCACCCCTCCACTTT; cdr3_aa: CASRQGGSPLHF
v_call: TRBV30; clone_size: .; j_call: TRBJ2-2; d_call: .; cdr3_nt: TGTGCCTGGAGTGTACGGAGGGGACCGAACACCGGGGAGCTGTTTTTT; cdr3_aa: CAWSVRRGPNTGELFF
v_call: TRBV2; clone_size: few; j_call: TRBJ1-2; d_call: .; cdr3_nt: TGTGCCAGCAGTGAAATTCTGGCAGGGGATGGCTACACCTTC; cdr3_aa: CASSEILAGDGYTF
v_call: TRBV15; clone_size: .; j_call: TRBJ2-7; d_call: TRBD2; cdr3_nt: TGTGCCACCAGCAGAGATCGTCCCGCTAGCGGGAGCTCCTACGAGCAGTACTTC; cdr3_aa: CATSRDRPASGSSYEQYF
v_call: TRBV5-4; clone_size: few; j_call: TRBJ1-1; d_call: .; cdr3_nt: TGTGCCAGCAGCTCATCCACCCGGGTTAATCTTGGTGAAGCTTTCTTT; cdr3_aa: CASSSSTRVNLGEAFF
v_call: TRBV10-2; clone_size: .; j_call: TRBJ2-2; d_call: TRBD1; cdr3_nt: TGCGCCAGCAGTGACACAGGGGGCACCGGGGAGCTGTTTTTT; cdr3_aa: CASSDTGGTGELFF
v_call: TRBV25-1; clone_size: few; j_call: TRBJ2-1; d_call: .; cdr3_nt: TGTGCCAGCAGTGAAGCTCCGGGAGCCTACAATGAGCAGTTCTTC; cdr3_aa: CASSEAPGAYNEQFF
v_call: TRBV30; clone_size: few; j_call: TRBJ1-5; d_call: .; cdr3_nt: TGTGCCTGGAGTGTAAACATTAATCAGCCCCAGCATTTT; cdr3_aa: CAWSVNINQPQHF
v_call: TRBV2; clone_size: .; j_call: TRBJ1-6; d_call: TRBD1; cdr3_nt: TGTGCCAGCAGTGAGAACAGGGGGGGTTCACCCCTCCACTTT; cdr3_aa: CASSENRGGSPLHF
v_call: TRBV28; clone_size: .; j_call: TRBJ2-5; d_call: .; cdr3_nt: TGTGCCAGCAGTGACCCGGGCCAAGAGACCCAGTACTTC; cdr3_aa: CASSDPGQETQYF
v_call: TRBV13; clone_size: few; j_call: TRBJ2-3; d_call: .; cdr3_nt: TGTGCCAGCACTTTAGAGGGCTATCGGGATTCAAATACGCAGTATTTT; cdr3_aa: CASTLEGYRDSNTQYF
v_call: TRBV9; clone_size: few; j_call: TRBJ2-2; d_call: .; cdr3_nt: TGTGCCAGCAGCGTACTGGGGACATCGAACACCGGGGAGCTGTTTTTT; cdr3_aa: CASSVLGTSNTGELFF
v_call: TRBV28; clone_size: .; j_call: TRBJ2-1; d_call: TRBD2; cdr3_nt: TGTGCCAGCGGGGGGGGTGAGCAGTTCTTC; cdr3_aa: CASGGGEQFF
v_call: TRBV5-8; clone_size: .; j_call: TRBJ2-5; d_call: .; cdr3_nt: TGTGCCAGCAGCTTTTCAGGGTTCCGGCAAGAGACCCAGTACTTC; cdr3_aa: CASSFSGFRQETQYF
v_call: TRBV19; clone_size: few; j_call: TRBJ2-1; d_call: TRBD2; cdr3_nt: TGTGCCAGTAGTAGGGCTAGCGGGACAAGCTCCTACAATGAGCAGTTCTTC; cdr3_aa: CASSRASGTSSYNEQFF
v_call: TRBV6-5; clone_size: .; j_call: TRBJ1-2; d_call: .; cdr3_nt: TGTGCCAGCAGTTACTCGGGCAGTAACTATGGCTACACCTTC; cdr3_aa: CASSYSGSNYGYTF
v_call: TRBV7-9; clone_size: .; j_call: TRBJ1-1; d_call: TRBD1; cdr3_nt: TGTGCCAGCAGAACAAGACAGGGGGTTACTGAAGCTTTCTTT; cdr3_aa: CASRTRQGVTEAFF
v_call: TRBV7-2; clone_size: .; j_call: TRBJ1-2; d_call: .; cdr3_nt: TGTGCCAGCAGCTTAGGAGCGGTAACGGATCCCCGTGTCAATGGCTACACCTTC; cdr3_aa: CASSLGAVTDPRVNGYTF
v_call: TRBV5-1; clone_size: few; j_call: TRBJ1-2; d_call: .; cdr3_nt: TGCGCCAGCAGGACACTCAATCAGGGGAATTATGGCTACACCTTC; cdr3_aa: CASRTLNQGNYGYTF
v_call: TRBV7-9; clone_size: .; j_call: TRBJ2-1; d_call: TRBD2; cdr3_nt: TGTGCCAGCAGCACGAGGACTAGCGGGGGGCAAGGAGAGCAGTTCTTC; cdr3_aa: CASSTRTSGGQGEQFF